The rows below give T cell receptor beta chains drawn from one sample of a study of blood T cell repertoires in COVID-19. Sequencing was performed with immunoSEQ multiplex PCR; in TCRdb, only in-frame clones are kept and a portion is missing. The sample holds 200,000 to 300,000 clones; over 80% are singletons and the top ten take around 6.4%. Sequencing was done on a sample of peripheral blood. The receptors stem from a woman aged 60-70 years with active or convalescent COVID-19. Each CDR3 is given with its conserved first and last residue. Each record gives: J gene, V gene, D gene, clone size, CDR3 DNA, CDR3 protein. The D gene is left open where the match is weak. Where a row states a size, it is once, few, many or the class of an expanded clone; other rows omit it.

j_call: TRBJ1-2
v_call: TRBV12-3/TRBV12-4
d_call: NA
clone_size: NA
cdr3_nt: TGTGCCAGCAGTAGAGGACAGTTCTATGGCTACACCTTC
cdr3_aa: CASSRGQFYGYTF

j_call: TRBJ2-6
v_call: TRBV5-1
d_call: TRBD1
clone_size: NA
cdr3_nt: TGCGCCAGCAGCTTACAACCCCCAGGGGGCTCTGGGGCCAACGTCCTGACTTTC
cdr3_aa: CASSLQPPGGSGANVLTF

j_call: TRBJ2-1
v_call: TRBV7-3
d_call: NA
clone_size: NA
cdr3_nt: TGTGCCAGCAGCTTACTGGCGGACTCCTACAATGAGCAGTTCTTC
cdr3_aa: CASSLLADSYNEQFF

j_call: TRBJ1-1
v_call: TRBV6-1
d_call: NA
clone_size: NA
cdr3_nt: TGTGCCAGCAGTGAACAAGACAGAGTCAACACTGAAGCTTTCTTT
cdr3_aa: CASSEQDRVNTEAFF

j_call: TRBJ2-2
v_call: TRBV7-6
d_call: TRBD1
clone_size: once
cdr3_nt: TGTGCCAGCAGCTCGAACAGGGGGCGGAACACCGGGGAGCTGTTTTTT
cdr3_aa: CASSSNRGRNTGELFF

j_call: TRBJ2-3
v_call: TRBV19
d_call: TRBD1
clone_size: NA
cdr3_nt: TGTGCCAGTAGCCCACCCTTGGACAGGCCAGATACGCAGTATTTT
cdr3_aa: CASSPPLDRPDTQYF

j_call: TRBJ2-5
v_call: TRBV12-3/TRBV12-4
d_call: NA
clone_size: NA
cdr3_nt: TGTGCCAGCAGAACCCCCGGCGGGACCCAGTACTTC
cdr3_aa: CASRTPGGTQYF

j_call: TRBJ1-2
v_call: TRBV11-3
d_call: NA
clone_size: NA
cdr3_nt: TGTGCCAGCAGCTTAGGCCGGGGTCCTAACTATGGCTACACCTTC
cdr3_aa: CASSLGRGPNYGYTF

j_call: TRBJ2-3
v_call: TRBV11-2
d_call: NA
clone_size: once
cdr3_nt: TGTGCCAGCAGCTTAGGTGGGAGCGCAGATACGCAGTATTTT
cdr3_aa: CASSLGGSADTQYF

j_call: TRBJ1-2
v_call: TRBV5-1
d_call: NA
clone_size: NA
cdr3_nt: TGCGCCAGCAGCTCCCGAGCGGACAGAGACTATGGCTACACCTTC
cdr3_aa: CASSSRADRDYGYTF

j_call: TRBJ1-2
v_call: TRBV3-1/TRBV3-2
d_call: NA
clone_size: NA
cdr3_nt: TGTGCCAGCAGCCAAGGGGCCAGCCCTAACTATGGCTACACCTTC
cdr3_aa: CASSQGASPNYGYTF

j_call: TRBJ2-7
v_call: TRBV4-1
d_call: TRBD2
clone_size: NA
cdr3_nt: TGCGCCAGCAGCCTAGCGGGAGGCACCTACGAGCAGTACTTC
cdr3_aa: CASSLAGGTYEQYF

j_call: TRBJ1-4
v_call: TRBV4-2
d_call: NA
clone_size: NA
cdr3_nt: TGTGCCAGCAGCCAAGTCCGAGACACCTCTAATGAAAAACTGTTTTTT
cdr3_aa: CASSQVRDTSNEKLFF

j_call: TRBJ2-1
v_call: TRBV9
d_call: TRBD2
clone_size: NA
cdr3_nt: TGTGCCAGCAGCGTCTTAGCGGGTTCATACAATGAGCAGTTCTTC
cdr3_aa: CASSVLAGSYNEQFF

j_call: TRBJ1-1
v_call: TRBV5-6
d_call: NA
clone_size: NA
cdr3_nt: TGTGCCAGCAGCTTGGGTGCGAGGGTGGAAGCTTTCTTT
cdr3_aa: CASSLGARVEAFF

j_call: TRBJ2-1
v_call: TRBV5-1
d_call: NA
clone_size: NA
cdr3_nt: TGCGCCAGCGCCATCCCGAGCTCCTACAATGAGCAGTTCTTC
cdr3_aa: CASAIPSSYNEQFF

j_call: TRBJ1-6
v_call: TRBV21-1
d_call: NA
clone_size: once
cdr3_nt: TGTGCCAGCAGCAAAAGGCTAGGATCCAGGGTGGATTCCTATAATTCACCCCTCCACTTT
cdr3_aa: CASSKRLGSRVDSYNSPLHF

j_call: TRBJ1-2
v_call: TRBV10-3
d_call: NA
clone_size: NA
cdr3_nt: TGTGCCATCAGTGAGTCGAGAGAAGCTAACTATGGCTACACCTTC
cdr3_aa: CAISESREANYGYTF

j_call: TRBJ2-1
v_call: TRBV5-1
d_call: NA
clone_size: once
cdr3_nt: TGCGCCAGCAGCTTGGACAGGGAATACAATGAGCAGTTCTTC
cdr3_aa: CASSLDREYNEQFF

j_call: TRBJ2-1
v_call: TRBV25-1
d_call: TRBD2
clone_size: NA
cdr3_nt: TGTGCCAGCAGTGATGGGATAGCGGGTCCCTACAATGAGCAGTTCTTC
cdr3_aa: CASSDGIAGPYNEQFF

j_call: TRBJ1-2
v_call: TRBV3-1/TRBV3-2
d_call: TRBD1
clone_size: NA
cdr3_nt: TGTGCCAGCAGCCCCCTTTGGACAGGGGCTATCGGCTACACCTTC
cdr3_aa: CASSPLWTGAIGYTF

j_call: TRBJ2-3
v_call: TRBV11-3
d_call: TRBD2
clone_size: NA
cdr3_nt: TGTGCCAGCAGCTTAGGTGGTGCGGGGGGGACGCAGTATTTT
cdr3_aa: CASSLGGAGGTQYF

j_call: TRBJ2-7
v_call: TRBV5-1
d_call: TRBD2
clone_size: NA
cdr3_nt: TGCGCCAGCAGCGCTACTAGCGGGAGCTACGAGCAGTACTTC
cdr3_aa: CASSATSGSYEQYF

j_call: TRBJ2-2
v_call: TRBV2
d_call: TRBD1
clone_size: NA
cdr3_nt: TGTGCCAGCAGTGAAAGAAGAGGACAGGGATCCCGGACCGGGGAGCTGTTTTTT
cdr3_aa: CASSERRGQGSRTGELFF

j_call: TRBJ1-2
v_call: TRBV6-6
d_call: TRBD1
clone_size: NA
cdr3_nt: TGTGCCAGCAGTTACTCGGCAGGGGGCCTCTATGGCTACACCTTC
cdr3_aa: CASSYSAGGLYGYTF

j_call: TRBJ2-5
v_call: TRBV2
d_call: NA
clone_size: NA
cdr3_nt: TGTGCCAGCAGTGATTTCGCGGTCCAAGAGACCCAGTACTTC
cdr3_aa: CASSDFAVQETQYF

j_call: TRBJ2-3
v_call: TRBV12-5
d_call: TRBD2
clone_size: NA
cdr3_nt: TGTGCTAGTGGTTTGTTGTCCGGAACTAGCGAATATACGCAGTATTTT
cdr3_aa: CASGLLSGTSEYTQYF

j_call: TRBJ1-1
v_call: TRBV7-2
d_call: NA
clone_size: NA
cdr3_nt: TGTGCCAGCAGCTTAGCCCCGGGGGATGGTGAAGCTTTCTTT
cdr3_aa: CASSLAPGDGEAFF

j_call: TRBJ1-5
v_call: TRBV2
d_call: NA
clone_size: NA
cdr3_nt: TGTGCCAGCAGTGAGGGGCAGGATAGCAATCAGCCCCAGCATTTT
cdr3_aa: CASSEGQDSNQPQHF

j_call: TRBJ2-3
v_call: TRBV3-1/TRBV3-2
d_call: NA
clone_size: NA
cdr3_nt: TGTGCCACAGCACCGGCGGGACGCTACACAGATACGCAGTATTTT
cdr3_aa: CATAPAGRYTDTQYF